This TCR beta chain was captured in a study of response to subunit inactivated influenza vaccine. This clonotype was recorded a few times. Its matching antigen is unknown. CDR1 is DFQATT, CDR2 SNEGSKA, per germline (reference sequence). This CDR3 comprises 16 residues. V dropped 3 bases and J dropped 0; count of bases not matched to a gene: 4. TCRdb ran MiXCR on the RT-PCR reads and lists one entry per CDR3 protein. The data hold 500,000 to 600,000 distinct CDR3 sequences, with approximately 12% observed a single time. Broader study findings: Only a handful of new T cells, the authors suggested, are recruited with each seasonal influenza vaccination.

The sequencing here drew on PBMCs from blood, taken on the day of vaccination. The clonotype comes from a man between 45 and 60 years old who received an inactivated influenza vaccine. This chain links TRBV20-1 with TRBJ2-3, with TRBD2 identical over 12 bases. The CDR3 DNA is TGCAGTGCTAGGTGGACTAGCGGGATAAGCACAGATACGCAGTATTTT. As protein: CSARWTSGISTDTQYF.